This T cell receptor (beta chain) originates from a study of PD-L1 blockade in urothelial cancer. At the level of the study: The study recovered a median of 141,255 T cells per blood sample.

Time point here: pretreatment peripheral blood. TCRdb keeps only in-frame clones here, not all; method: immunoSEQ multiplex PCR. The data contain over 45,000 clones, 70% to 90% of them singletons. Germline V CDR1 and CDR2: LGHNA, YSLEER. This CDR3 has 17 amino acids. V lost 3 bases to trimming and J lost 5 bases, with 19 bases between them. The sequence derives from a man aged 60-69 years with urothelial cancer. The material was PBMCs, obtained around atezolizumab (anti-PD-L1) treatment. This chain connects TRBV4-3 to TRBJ1-4; D might be TRBD1 (6 bases). This CDR3 reads CASSQEPQGTRNEKLFF. CDR3 nucleotides: TGCGCCAGCAGCCAGGAGCCTCAGGGGACCAGGAATGAAAAACTGTTTTTT.